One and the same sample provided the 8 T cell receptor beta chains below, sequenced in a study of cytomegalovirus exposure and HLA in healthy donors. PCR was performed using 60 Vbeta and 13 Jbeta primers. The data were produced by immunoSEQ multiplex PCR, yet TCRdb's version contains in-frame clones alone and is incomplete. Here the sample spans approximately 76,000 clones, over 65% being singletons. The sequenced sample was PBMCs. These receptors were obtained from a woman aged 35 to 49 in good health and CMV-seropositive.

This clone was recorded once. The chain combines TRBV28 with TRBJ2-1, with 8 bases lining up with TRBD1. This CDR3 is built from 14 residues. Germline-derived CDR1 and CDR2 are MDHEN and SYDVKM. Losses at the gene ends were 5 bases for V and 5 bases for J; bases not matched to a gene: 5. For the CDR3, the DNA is TGTGCCAGCAGTATCGGGACAGGTAACAATGAGCAGTTCTTC. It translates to CASSIGTGNNEQFF.

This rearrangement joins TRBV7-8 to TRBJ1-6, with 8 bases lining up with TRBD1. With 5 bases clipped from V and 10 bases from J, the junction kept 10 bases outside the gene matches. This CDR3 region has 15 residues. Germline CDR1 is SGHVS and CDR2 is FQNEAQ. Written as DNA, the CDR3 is TGTGCCAGCAGCGTCAGGGGGCGAGGGGAATCACCCCTCCACTTT. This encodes CASSVRGRGESPLHF.

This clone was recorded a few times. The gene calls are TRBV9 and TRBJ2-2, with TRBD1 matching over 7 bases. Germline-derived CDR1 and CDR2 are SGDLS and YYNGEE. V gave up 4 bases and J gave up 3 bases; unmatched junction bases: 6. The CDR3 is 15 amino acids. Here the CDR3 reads CASSSRTGDTGELFF. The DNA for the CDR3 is TGTGCCAGCAGCTCAAGGACAGGCGACACCGGGGAGCTGTTTTTT.

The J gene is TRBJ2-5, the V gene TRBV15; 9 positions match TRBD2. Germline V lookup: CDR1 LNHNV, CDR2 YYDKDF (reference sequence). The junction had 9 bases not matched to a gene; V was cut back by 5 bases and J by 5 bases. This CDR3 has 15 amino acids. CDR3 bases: TGTGCCACCAGCTTGGGCGGGGGGGCCCGGGAGACCCAGTACTTC. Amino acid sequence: CATSLGGGARETQYF. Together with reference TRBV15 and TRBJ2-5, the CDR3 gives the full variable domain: DAMVIQNPRYQVTQFGKPVTLSCSQTLNHNVMYWYQQKSSQAPKLLFHYYDKDFNNEADTPDNFQSRRPNTSFCFLDIRSPGLGDTAMYLCATSLGGGARETQYFGPGTRLLVL.

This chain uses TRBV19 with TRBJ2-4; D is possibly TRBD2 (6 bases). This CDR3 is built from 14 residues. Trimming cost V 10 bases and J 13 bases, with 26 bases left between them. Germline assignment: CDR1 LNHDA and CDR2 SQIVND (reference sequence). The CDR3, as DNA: TGTGCCACCGGACCCGGGACTCCGAAATTGTCCCAGTACTTC. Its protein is CATGPGTPKLSQYF.

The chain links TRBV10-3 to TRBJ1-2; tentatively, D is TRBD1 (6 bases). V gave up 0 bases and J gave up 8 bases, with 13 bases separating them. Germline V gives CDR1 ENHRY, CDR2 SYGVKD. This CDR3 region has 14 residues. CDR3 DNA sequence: TGTGCCATCAGTGAGTCGAACTCCGGACAGGGCTACACCTTC. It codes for CAISESNSGQGYTF.

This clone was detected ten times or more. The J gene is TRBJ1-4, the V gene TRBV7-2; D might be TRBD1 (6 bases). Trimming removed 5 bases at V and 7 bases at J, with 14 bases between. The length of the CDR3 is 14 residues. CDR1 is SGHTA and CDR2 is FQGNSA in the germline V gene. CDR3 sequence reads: CASSRQVDSEKLFF. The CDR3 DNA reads TGTGCCAGCAGCAGACAGGTTGACAGTGAAAAACTGTTTTTT. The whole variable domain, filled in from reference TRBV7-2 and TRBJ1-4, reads GAGVSQSPSNKVTEKGKDVELRCDPISGHTALYWYRQSLGQGLEFLIYFQGNSAPDKSGLPSDRFSAERTGGSVSTLTIQRTQQEDSAVYLCASSRQVDSEKLFFGSGTQLSVL.

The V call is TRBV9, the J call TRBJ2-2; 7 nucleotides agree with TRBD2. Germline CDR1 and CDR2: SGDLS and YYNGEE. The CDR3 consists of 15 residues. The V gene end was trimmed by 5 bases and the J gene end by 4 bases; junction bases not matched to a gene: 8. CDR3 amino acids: CASRGAGLGTGELFF. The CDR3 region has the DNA TGTGCCAGCAGGGGAGCGGGGCTGGGCACCGGGGAGCTGTTTTTT.